Listed below are T cell receptor beta chains from one sample, sequenced in a study of blood T cell repertoires in COVID-19. Method: immunoSEQ multiplex PCR; TCRdb's copy keeps in-frame clones and lacks some. This table has nearly 95,000 clones, around 74% appearing once. The sample taken for sequencing was peripheral blood. These receptors were taken from a man between 65 and 85 years old with COVID-19, enrolled during active disease. Both conserved end residues are part of each CDR3. Each record gives: V gene, J gene, CDR3 protein.

TRBV5-1	TRBJ2-3	CASSLVTGSQGTQYF
TRBV7-3	TRBJ2-7	CASSPAAAGVREQYF
TRBV23-1	TRBJ2-3	CASSPAQQGTDTQYF
TRBV28	TRBJ2-5	CASSFGTTAGETQYF
TRBV19	TRBJ2-1	CASTRSGGYNEQFF
TRBV14	TRBJ2-1	CASSQVRGVNEQFF
TRBV5-1	TRBJ2-1	CASGGQGATNEQFF
TRBV11-2	TRBJ1-1	CASSLDRVTEAFF
TRBV2	TRBJ2-7	CASSLGGISYEQYF
TRBV9	TRBJ2-3	CASSVAGVFTDTQYF
TRBV18	TRBJ1-1	CASSPDRVNTEAFF
TRBV27	TRBJ2-1	CASRDGLAGEDEQFF
TRBV29-1	TRBJ2-1	CSVETSEQFF
TRBV11-2	TRBJ1-4	CASSLSGEKLFF
TRBV2	TRBJ2-3	CASSERVATDTQYF
TRBV6-2/TRBV6-3	TRBJ2-1	CASSVPSGNSYNEQFF
TRBV5-6	TRBJ2-1	CASSFWNTNNEQFF
TRBV11-2	TRBJ2-7	CATSSLREKPHEQYF
TRBV27	TRBJ1-4	CASSLLPFGQGVNEKLFF
TRBV6-2/TRBV6-3	TRBJ2-7	CASSFSLSVTFTYEQYF
TRBV4-3	TRBJ2-3	CASSQDLAGATDTQYF
TRBV4-3	TRBJ2-3	CASSQDLQGPDTQYF
TRBV24-1	TRBJ2-1	CATSGLAGSEQFF
TRBV4-3	TRBJ2-5	CASSQGGQGQETQYF
TRBV6-2/TRBV6-3	TRBJ2-1	CASTPRTSGSYNEQFF
TRBV6-2/TRBV6-3	TRBJ1-1	CASSYSGQGAQGNTEAFF
TRBV3-1/TRBV3-2	TRBJ2-3	CASSQVGSSGDTQYF
TRBV11-3	TRBJ2-3	CASSLKGSGTSTDTQYF
TRBV3-1/TRBV3-2	TRBJ1-3	CASSQDGNPGAGNTIYF
TRBV6-2/TRBV6-3	TRBJ1-5	CASSYGIRGLDQPQHF
TRBV24-1	TRBJ2-1	CATSDISGRVVNEQFF
TRBV4-3	TRBJ2-7	CASSHLGTGGEQYF
TRBV9	TRBJ2-1	CASSVGPNERASYNEQFF
TRBV19	TRBJ2-7	CASSPRGAASYEQYF
TRBV6-2/TRBV6-3	TRBJ2-1	CASSFTVPLNGQFF
TRBV4-1	TRBJ2-7	CASSQVAGGSYEQYF
TRBV3-1/TRBV3-2	TRBJ1-4	CASSQGRGGEKLFF
TRBV9	TRBJ1-1	CASSVGGAVTEAFF
TRBV27	TRBJ2-1	CASSLYGIGYNEQFF
TRBV5-1	TRBJ2-2	CASSLASNTGELFF
TRBV9	TRBJ2-1	CASSVDFAGIGLNEQFF
TRBV28	TRBJ2-1	CASSGYSGSSYNEQFF
TRBV28	TRBJ2-1	CASSWSLYGNEQFF
TRBV7-8	TRBJ2-3	CASRESGSIPDTQYF
TRBV29-1	TRBJ1-4	CSVEEQGLGEKLFF
TRBV28	TRBJ1-2	CASSPIGAGAYGYTF
TRBV5-1	TRBJ2-1	CASSVQGGEQFF
TRBV4-1	TRBJ2-1	CASSQGLAGIREQFF
TRBV11-1	TRBJ2-1	CASSAGQNNEQFF
TRBV5-1	TRBJ1-2	CASSLGGRDGYTF
TRBV5-4	TRBJ2-7	CASSLGTGLSSYEQYF
TRBV7-3	TRBJ2-7	CASSLGGSSEQYF
TRBV12-5	TRBJ2-2	CASGPTGGADRLFF